One sample yielded the 5 T cell receptor beta chains listed below, sequenced in a study of cytotoxic CD8 clonotypes in ibrutinib-treated CLL. Data came from immunoSEQ multiplex PCR; TCRdb stores just in-frame clones and leaves some out. This sample yields around 60,000 clones, of which around 60% are seen a single time; under 15% belongs to the top ten. Sequenced here: PBMCs, sampled after 12 months of ibrutinib treatment. All receptors come from a human donor with chronic lymphocytic leukemia.

This clone appeared many times. The chain employs TRBV14 and TRBJ2-1; perhaps TRBD2 as D (6 bases). Trimming removed 4 bases from V and 5 bases from J, with 12 bases in between. Germline lookup yields CDR1 SGHDN and CDR2 FVKESK. There are 14 residues in the CDR3. The DNA of the CDR3 is TGTGCCAGCAGCCGGGACTGGCGTAACAATGAGCAGTTCTTC. It specifies CASSRDWRNNEQFF.

The rearrangement uses TRBV6-5 and TRBJ2-3; D could derive from TRBD1 or TRBD2 (6 bases each). The germline V gene encodes CDR1 MNHEY and CDR2 SVGAGI. This CDR3 contains 14 residues. The ends were cut back, 8 bases at V and 4 bases at J, with 16 bases in the middle. CDR3 in amino acids: CASRGLGGPDTQYF. DNA of the CDR3: TGTGCCAGCCGGGGCTTGGGGGGCCCAGATACGCAGTATTTT.

This chain joins TRBV4-1 and TRBJ2-5; 11 bases map to TRBD2. V was clipped by 0 bases and J by 5 bases; unmatched bases: 8. Germline V gives CDR1 MGHRA, CDR2 YSYEKL. The CDR3 consists of 17 residues. The DNA of the CDR3 is TGCGCCAGCAGCCAAGATCTCACTAGCGGGGGATGGGAGACCCAGTACTTC. It encodes CASSQDLTSGGWETQYF.

This clone is categorized as medium-sized. The chain recombines TRBV6-5 with TRBJ1-6, with a possible D match to TRBD1 (5 bases). The germline V gene has CDR1 MNHEY and CDR2 SVGAGI. The V end was cut by 4 bases, the J end by 9 bases, with 16 bases between. The CDR3 consists of 15 residues. CDR3 sequence (DNA): TGTGCCAGCAGTTCATCCTTCCTGGGGGGTTCACCCCTCCACTTT. Translation: CASSSSFLGGSPLHF.

The chain is built from TRBV7-9 and TRBJ2-7; 12 bases are shared with TRBD2. Germline loops: CDR1 SEHNR, CDR2 FQNEAQ (reference sequence). There are 15 residues in the CDR3. Trimming took 2 bases from V and 4 from J; bases not matched to a gene: 3. The CDR3 here is CASSLRTSGKYEQYF. The CDR3 DNA is TGTGCCAGCAGCTTAAGGACTAGCGGGAAGTACGAGCAGTACTTC.